This section outlines one T cell receptor beta chain sequence together with its context. Its target is unknown. CD8+CD57+ cell expansion had been shown by flow cytometry in patients chosen for sequencing. Severe acquired aplastic anemia was present in every patient. Therapy had not been given to patients before blood sampling. This entry is derived from a study of CD8+CD57+ T cells in acquired aplastic anemia. Overall study: Recorded DNA amounts for sorted CD4+ and CD8+ cells had an average of approximately 3 ug.

Investigators profiled TCR beta VDJ and CDR3 from genomic DNA template. TCRdb re-derived calls from the reads in MiXCR, one entry per CDR3 protein. The repertoire includes roughly 220,000 distinct CDR3 sequences, less than 75% of them detected once, and 58% sits in the top ten. Germline V gene lookup returns CDR1 ENHRY and CDR2 SYGVKD. The CDR3 has 17 amino acids. With 0 bases removed from V and 1 base from J, the gap between germline ends came to 15 bases. Study-wide results and caveats: There were fewer than 35 CD8+ CDR3 sequences that occurred in both patients and controls.

This receptor was identified in a human donor with aplastic anemia. The chain carries TRBV10-3 and TRBJ1-1; the D gene is possibly TRBD1 (6 bases). Sequencing was performed on sorted CD4+, CD8+, or CD8+CD57+ T cells (not recorded which) from PBMCs. In DNA form, the CDR3 reads TGTGCCATCAGTGAGTCGGTCGGGGGGCGGGGGAACACTGAAGCTTTCTTT. Translated: CAISESVGGRGNTEAFF.